Shown below are 14 T cell receptor beta chains from a single sample sequenced in a study of T cell responses to AZD1222 COVID-19 vaccine. Clones were sequenced by immunoSEQ multiplex PCR, and TCRdb holds only the in-frame ones, with some missing. The table includes more than 130,000 clones, approximately 90% detected once. Sequenced here: peripheral blood, sampled on day 0 of AZD1222 vaccination. All receptors come from an adult in good health.

V and J are TRBV5-1 and TRBJ1-2; the match to TRBD1 covers 8 bases. The germline V gene has CDR1 SGHRS and CDR2 YFSETQ. J lost 2 bases, V lost 2 bases, and 14 bases had no gene match. CDR3 length: 18 residues. In nucleotides, the CDR3 is TGCGCCAGCAGCTTCGGCCTGACAGGGGATTCGATAAACTATGGCTACACCTTC. It encodes CASSFGLTGDSINYGYTF.

This clone was counted only a few times. The rearrangement links TRBV7-9 to TRBJ2-1, with unresolved D. Germline CDR1 reads SEHNR; CDR2 reads FQNEAQ (reference sequence). The ends were cut back, 1 base at V and 5 bases at J, with 12 bases in the middle. The CDR3 runs to 15 residues. CDR3 loop: CASSLDFGPHNEQFF. The CDR3 coding sequence is TGTGCCAGCAGCTTAGACTTTGGCCCACACAATGAGCAGTTCTTC.

V usage is TRBV6-5 and J usage is TRBJ2-7; D is uncertain. The V gene lost 8 bases and the J gene lost 6 bases, with 11 bases spanning the gap. The germline V gene encodes CDR1 MNHEY and CDR2 SVGAGI. The CDR3 extends over 11 amino acids. Written as DNA, the CDR3 is TGTGCCAGCTCCTCAGAAGGCGAGCAGTACTTC. It encodes CASSSEGEQYF.

V usage is TRBV27 and J usage is TRBJ2-7, with 8 bases fitting TRBD1. V shed 6 bases, J shed 4 bases, and the junction held 8 bases outside the gene matches. This CDR3 is 14 amino acids long. Germline CDR1 and CDR2: MNHEY and SMNVEV (reference sequence). This chain's CDR3 is CASSRQGRVYEQYF. In DNA, the CDR3 is TGTGCCAGCAGCCGACAGGGGCGGGTGTACGAGCAGTACTTC.

The CDR3 loop is CASSALGQGSADTQYF. The CDR3 region has the DNA TGTGCCAGCAGTGCCCTCGGACAGGGGAGCGCAGATACGCAGTATTTT. V gene TRBV6-4 combines with J gene TRBJ2-3, with TRBD1 matching 9 bases. J was trimmed by 4 bases and V by 4 bases; bases with no gene match: 9. Germline V gene sequence: CDR1 MRHNA, CDR2 SNTAGT. The CDR3 has 16 amino acids.

This chain connects TRBV6-2 or TRBV6-3 to TRBJ1-3; 9 bases line up with TRBD1. The germline V gene has CDR1 MNHEY and CDR2 SVGEGT. CDR3 length equals 17 residues. J was trimmed by 2 bases and V by 6 bases; bases with no gene match: 11. The CDR3 DNA reads TGTGCCAGCAGCCCTCGGACAGGGGTGTTCACTGGAAACACCATATATTTT. It encodes CASSPRTGVFTGNTIYF.

This chain connects TRBV5-6 to TRBJ1-2; D gene uncertain. Germline assignment: CDR1 SGHDT and CDR2 YYEEEE. V lost 4 bases, J lost 3 bases, and 16 bases lay in between. The CDR3 is 15 residues long. The CDR3: CASSPRPGGHYGYTF. The CDR3 nucleotides read TGTGCCAGCAGCCCAAGACCGGGAGGGCACTATGGCTACACCTTC.

V is TRBV5-1 and J is TRBJ1-6, with D perhaps TRBD1 (6 bases). V lost 5 bases to trimming and J lost 5 bases, with 8 bases between them. The CDR3 spans 13 residues. Germline loops: CDR1 SGHRS, CDR2 YFSETQ. In DNA, the CDR3 is TGCGCCAGCAGTAGGGGGAATAATTCACCCCTCCACTTT. Residues: CASSRGNNSPLHF.

CDR3 region: CASSDRPLPGQAKEQFF. The CDR3 coding sequence is TGTGCCAGCAGTGACCGCCCTCTTCCGGGACAGGCTAAAGAGCAGTTCTTC. The J gene is TRBJ2-1, the V gene TRBV6-4; 8 bases agree with TRBD1. Germline loops: CDR1 MRHNA, CDR2 SNTAGT. V lost 2 bases, J lost 10 bases, and 16 bases stayed unmatched. The CDR3 is 17 residues long.

This chain connects TRBV19 to TRBJ2-3; weak D call: TRBD1 (5 bases). V was pared by 4 bases and J by 0 bases, with 14 bases between. Germline V CDR1 and CDR2: LNHDA, SQIVND (reference sequence). The CDR3 is made up of 16 amino acids. The CDR3 DNA follows: TGTGCCAGTAGTACCCGGACACTCTCTAGCACAGATACGCAGTATTTT. Translating it yields CASSTRTLSSTDTQYF. Full variable domain (missing parts from reference TRBV19 and TRBJ2-3): DGGITQSPKYLFRKEGQNVTLSCEQNLNHDAMYWYRQDPGQGLRLIYYSQIVNDFQKGDIAEGYSVSREKKESFPLTVTSAQKNPTAFYLCASSTRTLSSTDTQYFGPGTRLTVL.

This clone was found a few times. Its ends do not fully match the called genes, so a read error is possible. V and J are TRBV5-1 and TRBJ2-2, with a possible D match to TRBD1 (6 bases). This CDR3 has 14 residues. The V gene's germline CDR1 is SGHRS and CDR2 YFSETQ. CDR3 nucleotides: TGCGCCAGCAGTTTGGACAGAAACACCGGGGAGCTGTTTTTT. Translation gives CASSLDRNTGELFF.

V gene TRBV6-5 combines with J gene TRBJ2-7; 7 bases are a match to TRBD2. Looked up from germline, CDR1 is MNHEY and CDR2 is SVGAGI. Germline trimming cut 2 bases from V and 6 bases from J; bases unmatched to any gene: 10. The CDR3 is 15 residues long. The CDR3 region is CASSYGLVGVGEQYF. As DNA, the CDR3 is TGTGCCAGCAGTTACGGACTAGTTGGGGTTGGCGAGCAGTACTTC.

V usage is TRBV5-4 and J usage is TRBJ1-3; no reliable D call. The germline V and J ends were trimmed by 0 bases and 0 bases, with 13 bases remaining between them. Germline loops: CDR1 SGHNT, CDR2 YYREEE (reference sequence). This CDR3 has 17 residues. CDR3 nucleotides: TGTGCCAGCAGCTTGGATGTGGCAGGCTTCTCTGGAAACACCATATATTTT. Translated, it gives CASSLDVAGFSGNTIYF.

The genes are TRBV6-1 and TRBJ2-7; TRBD2 aligns across 12 bases. The germline V gene encodes CDR1 MNHNS and CDR2 SASEGT. Trimming removed 3 bases from V and 1 base from J; junction bases left unmatched: 4. The CDR3 sequence is 16 residues long. CDR3 sequence (DNA): TGTGCCAGCAGTGATTCTAGCGGGAGGGTGTCCTACGAGCAGTACTTC. Encoded protein: CASSDSSGRVSYEQYF.